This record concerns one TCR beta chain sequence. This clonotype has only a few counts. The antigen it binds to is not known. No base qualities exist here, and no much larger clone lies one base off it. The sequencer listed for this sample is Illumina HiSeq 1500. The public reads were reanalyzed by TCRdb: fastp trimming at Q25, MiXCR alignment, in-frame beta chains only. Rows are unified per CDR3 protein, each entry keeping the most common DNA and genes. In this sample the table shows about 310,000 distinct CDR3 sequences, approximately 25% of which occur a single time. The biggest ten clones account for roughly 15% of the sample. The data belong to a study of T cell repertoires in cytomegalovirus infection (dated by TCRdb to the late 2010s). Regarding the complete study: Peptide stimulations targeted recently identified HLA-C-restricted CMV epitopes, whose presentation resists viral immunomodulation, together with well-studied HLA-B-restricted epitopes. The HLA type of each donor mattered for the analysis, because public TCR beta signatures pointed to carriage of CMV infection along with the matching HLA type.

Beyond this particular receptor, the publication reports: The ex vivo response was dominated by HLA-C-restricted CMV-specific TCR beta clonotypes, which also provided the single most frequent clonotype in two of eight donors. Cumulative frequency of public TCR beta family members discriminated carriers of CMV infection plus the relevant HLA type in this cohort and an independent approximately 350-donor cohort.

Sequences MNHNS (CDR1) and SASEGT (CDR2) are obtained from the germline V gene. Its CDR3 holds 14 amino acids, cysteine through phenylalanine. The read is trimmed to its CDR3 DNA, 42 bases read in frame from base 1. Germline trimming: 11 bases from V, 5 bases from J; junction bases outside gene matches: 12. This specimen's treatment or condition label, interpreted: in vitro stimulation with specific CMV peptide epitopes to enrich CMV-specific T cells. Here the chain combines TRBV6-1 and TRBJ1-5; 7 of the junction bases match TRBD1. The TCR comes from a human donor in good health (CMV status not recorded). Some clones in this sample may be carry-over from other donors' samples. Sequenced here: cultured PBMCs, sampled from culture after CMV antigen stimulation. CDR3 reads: CASEPRQGDQPQHF. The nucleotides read TGTGCCTCAGAACCGAGACAGGGAGATCAGCCCCAGCATTTT.